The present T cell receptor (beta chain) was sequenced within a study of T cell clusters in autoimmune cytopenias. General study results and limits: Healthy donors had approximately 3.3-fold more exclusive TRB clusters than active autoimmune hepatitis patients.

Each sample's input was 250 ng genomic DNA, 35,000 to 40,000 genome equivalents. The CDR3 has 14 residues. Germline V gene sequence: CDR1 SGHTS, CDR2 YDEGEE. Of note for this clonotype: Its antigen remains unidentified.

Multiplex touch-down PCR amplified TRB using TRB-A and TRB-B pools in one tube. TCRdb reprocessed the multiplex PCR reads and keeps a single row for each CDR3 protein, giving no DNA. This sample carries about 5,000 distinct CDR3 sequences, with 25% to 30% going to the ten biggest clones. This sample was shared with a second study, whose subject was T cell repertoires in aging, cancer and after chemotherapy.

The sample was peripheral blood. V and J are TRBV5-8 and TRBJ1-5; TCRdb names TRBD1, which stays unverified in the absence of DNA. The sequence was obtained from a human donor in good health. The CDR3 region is CASSFRGGNQPQHF.